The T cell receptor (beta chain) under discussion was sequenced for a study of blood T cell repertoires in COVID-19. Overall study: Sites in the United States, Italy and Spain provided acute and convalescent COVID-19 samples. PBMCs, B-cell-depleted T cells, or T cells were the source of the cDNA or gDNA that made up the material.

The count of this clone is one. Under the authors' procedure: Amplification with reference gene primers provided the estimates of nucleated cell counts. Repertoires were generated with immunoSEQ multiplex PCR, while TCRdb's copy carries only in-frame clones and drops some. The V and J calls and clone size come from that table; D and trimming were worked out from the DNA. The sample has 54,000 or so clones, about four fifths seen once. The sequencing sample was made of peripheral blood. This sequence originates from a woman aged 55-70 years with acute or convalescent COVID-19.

The DNA of the CDR3 is TGTGCCAGCACAACTAGGTCTTACGAGCAGTACTTC. It yields the protein CASTTRSYEQYF. The chain combines TRBV12-3 or TRBV12-4 with TRBJ2-7; tentative D call: TRBD2 (5 bases). The germline V and J ends were trimmed by 7 bases and 4 bases, with 11 bases remaining between them. This CDR3 comprises 12 residues.